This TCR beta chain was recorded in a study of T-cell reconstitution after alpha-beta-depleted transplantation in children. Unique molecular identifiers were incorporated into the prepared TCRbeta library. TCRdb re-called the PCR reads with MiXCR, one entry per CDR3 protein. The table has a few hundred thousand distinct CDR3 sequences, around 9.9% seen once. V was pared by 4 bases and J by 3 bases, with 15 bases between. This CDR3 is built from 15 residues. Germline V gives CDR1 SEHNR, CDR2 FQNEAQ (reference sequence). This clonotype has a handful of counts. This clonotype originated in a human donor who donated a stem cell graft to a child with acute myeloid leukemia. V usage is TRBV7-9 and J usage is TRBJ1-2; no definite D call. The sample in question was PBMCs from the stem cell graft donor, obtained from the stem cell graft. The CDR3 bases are TGTGCCAGCAGCTCCGCCCCTCGGGGTGACTATGGCTACACCTTC. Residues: CASSSAPRGDYGYTF.